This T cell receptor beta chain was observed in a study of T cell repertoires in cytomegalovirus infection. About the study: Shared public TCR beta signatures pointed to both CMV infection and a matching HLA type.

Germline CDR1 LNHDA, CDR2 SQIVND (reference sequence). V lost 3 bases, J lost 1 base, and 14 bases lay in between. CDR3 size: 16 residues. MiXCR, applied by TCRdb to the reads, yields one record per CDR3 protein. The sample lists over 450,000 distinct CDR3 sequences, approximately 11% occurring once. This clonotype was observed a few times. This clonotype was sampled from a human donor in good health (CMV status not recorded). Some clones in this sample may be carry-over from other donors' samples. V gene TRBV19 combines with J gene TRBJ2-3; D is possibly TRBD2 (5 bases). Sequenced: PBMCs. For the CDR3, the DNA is TGTGCCAGTAGTATTGCTCCCTGGGGAGGCACAGATACGCAGTATTTT. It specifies CASSIAPWGGTDTQYF.